The sequence of this TCR beta chain was determined in a study of T cell repertoires and HLA-DP antigens. Study summary: Average DNA input: around 220 ng for CD137+CD4+ sorts, roughly 1,100 ng pre-culture.

TCRdb keeps only in-frame clones here, not all; method: immunoSEQ multiplex PCR. The profile covers around 110,000 clones, with about 91% appearing a single time and about 0.27% taken by the ten largest. Untouched CD4+ T cells were isolated by negative selection, averaging around 98% purity. The study's findings and limits: Sorted CD137+ clonality was 0.3 to 0.45 for both alloantigens, versus 0.035 to 0.045 pre-culture. Naive and memory CD4+ repertoires were not analysed separately.

In the case of this clone: The antigen remains unidentified.

The V and J ends lost 3 bases and 3 bases respectively, with 15 bases between them. This CDR3 contains 16 residues. Germline loops: CDR1 LNHDA, CDR2 SQIVND (reference sequence). The sample taken for sequencing was CD4+ T cells from PBMCs. This clonotype originated in a woman aged 18-29 years in good health and CMV-seronegative. The chain has TRBV19 and TRBJ2-1; D gene ambiguous. The CDR3 region has the DNA TGTGCCAGTAGTATCGGCCGGTTACGTTACTACAATGAGCAGTTCTTC. As protein: CASSIGRLRYYNEQFF.